This TCR beta chain derives from a study of blood T cell repertoires in COVID-19. Study information: From T cells, B-cell-depleted T cells, or PBMCs came the material, which was cDNA or gDNA.

The CDR3 runs to 16 residues. Per the original data handling: It was from reference gene primer amplification that nucleated cell counts were estimated. Data came from immunoSEQ multiplex PCR; TCRdb stores just in-frame clones and leaves some out. The V and J calls and clone size come from that table; D and trimming were worked out from the DNA. Here the sample spans 130,000 or so clones, 70% to 90% being singletons. The sequence was obtained from a woman in her fifties or sixties with acute or convalescent COVID-19. The V gene is TRBV1, the J gene TRBJ2-7; the D call of TRBD2 is as the table states it, not checked on the DNA. TRBV1 is assigned pseudogene status. The sequencing sample was made of peripheral blood. The CDR3 nucleotides are TGCACCAGCAGCCCCCCGACAGGAGCGGGACTCTACGAGCAGTACTTC. Its translation is CTSSPPTGAGLYEQYF.